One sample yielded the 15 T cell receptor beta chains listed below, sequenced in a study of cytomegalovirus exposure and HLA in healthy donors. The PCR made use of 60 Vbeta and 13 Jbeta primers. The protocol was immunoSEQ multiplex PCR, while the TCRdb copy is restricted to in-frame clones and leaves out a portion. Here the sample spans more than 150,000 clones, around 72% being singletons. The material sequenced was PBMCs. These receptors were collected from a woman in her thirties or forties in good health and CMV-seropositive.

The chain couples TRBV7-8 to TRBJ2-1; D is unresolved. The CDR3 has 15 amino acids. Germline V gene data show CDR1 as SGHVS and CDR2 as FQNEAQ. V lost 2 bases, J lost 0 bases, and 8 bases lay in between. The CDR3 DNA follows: TGTGCCAGCAGCTTATACACCAGCTCCTACAATGAGCAGTTCTTC. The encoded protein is CASSLYTSSYNEQFF. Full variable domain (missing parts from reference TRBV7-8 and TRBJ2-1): GAGVSQSPRYKVAKRGQDVALRCDPISGHVSLFWYQQALGQGPEFLTYFQNEAQLDKSGLPSDRFFAERPEGSVSTLKIQRTQQEDSAVYLCASSLYTSSYNEQFFGPGTRLTVL.

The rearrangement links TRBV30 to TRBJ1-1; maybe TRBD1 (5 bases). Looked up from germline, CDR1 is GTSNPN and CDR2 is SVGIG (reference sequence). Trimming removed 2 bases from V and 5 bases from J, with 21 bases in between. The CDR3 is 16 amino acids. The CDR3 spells CAWSPRGGVGATEAFF. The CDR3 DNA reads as TGTGCCTGGAGTCCCCGAGGAGGGGTTGGGGCAACTGAAGCTTTCTTT.

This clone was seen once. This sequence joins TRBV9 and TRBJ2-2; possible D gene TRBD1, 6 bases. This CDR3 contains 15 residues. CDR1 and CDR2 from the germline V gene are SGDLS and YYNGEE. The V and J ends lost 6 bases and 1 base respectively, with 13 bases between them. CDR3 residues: CASNKQGRNTGELFF. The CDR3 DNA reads TGTGCCAGCAACAAACAGGGAAGGAACACCGGGGAGCTGTTTTTT.

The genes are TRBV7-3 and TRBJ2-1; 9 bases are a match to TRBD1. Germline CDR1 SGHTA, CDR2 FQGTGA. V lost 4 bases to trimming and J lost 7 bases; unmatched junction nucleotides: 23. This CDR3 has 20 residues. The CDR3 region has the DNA TGTGCCAGCAGCTACCCCGGGACAGGGACCAGTGCCTCTTGGACGAATGAGCAGTTCTTC. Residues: CASSYPGTGTSASWTNEQFF.

CDR3 sequence reads: CSAKGGDGYTF. In DNA, the CDR3 is TGCAGCGCCAAAGGGGGGGATGGCTACACCTTC. The gene calls are TRBV29-1 and TRBJ1-2; a weak D match, TRBD1 (6 bases). The CDR3 contains 11 residues. Looked up from germline, CDR1 is SQVTM and CDR2 is ANQGSEA. Deletions cut 7 bases from V and 6 bases from J, with 12 bases between. The entire variable domain, with the rest obtained from reference TRBV29-1 and TRBJ1-2, is as follows: SAVISQKPSRDICQRGTSLTIQCQVDSQVTMMFWYRQQPGQSLTLIATANQGSEATYESGFVIDKFPISRPNLTFSTLTVSNMSPEDSSIYLCSAKGGDGYTFGSGTRLTVV.

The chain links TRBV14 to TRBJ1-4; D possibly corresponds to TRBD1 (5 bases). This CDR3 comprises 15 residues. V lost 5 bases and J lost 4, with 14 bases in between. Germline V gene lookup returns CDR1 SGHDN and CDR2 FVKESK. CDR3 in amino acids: CASSALRGYNEKLFF. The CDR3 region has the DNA TGTGCCAGCAGCGCGTTGCGGGGGTATAATGAAAAACTGTTTTTT.

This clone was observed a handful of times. The CDR3 DNA reads TGTGCCAGCAGCTGGGGCACAGGTAAAGCCAGCCTTAACTATGGCTACACCTTC. Translated: CASSWGTGKASLNYGYTF. The V gene is TRBV5-4, the J gene TRBJ1-2, with D possibly TRBD1 on 5 matching bases. CDR3 length equals 18 residues. V lost 3 bases, J lost 1 base, and 22 bases lay in between. Germline loops: CDR1 SGHNT, CDR2 YYREEE (reference sequence).

In nucleotides, the CDR3 is TGTGCCAGCAGCTCGGTTTTCGGGACAGTCAATTCACCCCTCCACTTT. It encodes CASSSVFGTVNSPLHF. The chain employs TRBV5-8 and TRBJ1-6, with 7 nucleotides matching TRBD1. V shed 3 bases, J shed 7 bases, and the junction held 10 bases outside the gene matches. The CDR3 totals 16 residues. CDR1 is SGHTS, CDR2 YDEGEE, per germline. The full variable domain, rest sourced from reference TRBV5-8 and TRBJ1-6, is EAGVTQSPTHLIKTRGQQATLRCSPISGHTSVYWYQQALGLGLQFLLWYDEGEERNRGNFPPRFSGRQFPNYSSELNVNALELEDSALYLCASSSVFGTVNSPLHFGNGTRLTVT.

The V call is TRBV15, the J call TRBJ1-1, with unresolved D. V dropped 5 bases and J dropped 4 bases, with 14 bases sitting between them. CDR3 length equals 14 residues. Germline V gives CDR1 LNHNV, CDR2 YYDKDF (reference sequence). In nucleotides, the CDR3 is TGTGCCACCAGCGGGGAGAGGACGCGCACTGAAGCTTTCTTT. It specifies CATSGERTRTEAFF.

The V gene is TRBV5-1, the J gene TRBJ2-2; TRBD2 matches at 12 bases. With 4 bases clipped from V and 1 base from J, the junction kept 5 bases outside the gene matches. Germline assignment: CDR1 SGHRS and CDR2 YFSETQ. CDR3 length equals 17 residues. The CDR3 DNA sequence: TGCGCCAGCAGCGCCGGGACTAGCGGGTGGAACACCGGGGAGCTGTTTTTT. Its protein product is CASSAGTSGWNTGELFF.

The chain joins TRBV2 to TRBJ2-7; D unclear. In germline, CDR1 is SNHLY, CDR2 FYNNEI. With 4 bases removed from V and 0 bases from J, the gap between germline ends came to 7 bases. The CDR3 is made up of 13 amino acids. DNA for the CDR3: TGTGCCAGCAGTGTGACACTCTCCTACGAGCAGTACTTC. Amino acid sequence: CASSVTLSYEQYF.

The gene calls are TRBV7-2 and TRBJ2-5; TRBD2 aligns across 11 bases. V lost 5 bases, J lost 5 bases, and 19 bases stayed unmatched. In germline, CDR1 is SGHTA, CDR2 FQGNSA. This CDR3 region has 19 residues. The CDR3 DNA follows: TGTGCCAGCAGCGCCCGGTCGGGACTAGCGGATATTAGGGGGGAGACCCAGTACTTC. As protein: CASSARSGLADIRGETQYF.

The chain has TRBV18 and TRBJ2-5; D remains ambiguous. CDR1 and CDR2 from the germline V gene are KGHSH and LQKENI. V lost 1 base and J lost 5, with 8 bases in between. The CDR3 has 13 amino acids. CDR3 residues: CASSPQNSETQYF. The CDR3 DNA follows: TGTGCCAGCTCACCACAGAACAGCGAGACCCAGTACTTC.

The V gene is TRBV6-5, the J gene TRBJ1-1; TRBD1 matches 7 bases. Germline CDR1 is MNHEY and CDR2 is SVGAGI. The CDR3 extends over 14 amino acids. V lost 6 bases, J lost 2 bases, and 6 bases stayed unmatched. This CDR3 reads CASRPGTVNTEAFF. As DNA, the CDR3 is TGTGCCAGCAGGCCCGGGACAGTAAACACTGAAGCTTTCTTT.

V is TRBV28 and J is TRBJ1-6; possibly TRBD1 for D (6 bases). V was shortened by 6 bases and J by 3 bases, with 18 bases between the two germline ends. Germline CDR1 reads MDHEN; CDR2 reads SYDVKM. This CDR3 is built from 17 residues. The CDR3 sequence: CASSILTGTNYNSPLHF. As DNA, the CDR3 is TGTGCCAGCAGCATACTGACAGGAACTAACTATAATTCACCCCTCCACTTT.